Listed below are T cell receptor beta chains from one sample, sequenced in a study of blood T cell repertoires in COVID-19. The data were produced by immunoSEQ multiplex PCR, yet TCRdb's version contains in-frame clones alone and is incomplete. The profile shows 250,000 to 300,000 clones, approximately 91% of them singletons. The sample was PBMCs or T cells enriched from blood (not recorded which). These receptor sequences come from a woman between 40 and 55 years old with acute COVID-19. Both conserved end residues are part of each CDR3. Fields, in order: D gene, J gene, clone size, V gene, CDR3 protein, CDR3 DNA. The D gene is left open where the match is weak. Clone size appears in some rows only: once, few, many, or a class for an expanded clone.

>NA|TRBJ2-5|NA|TRBV5-6
CASSPLRVQETQYF
TGTGCCAGCAGCCCGTTGCGGGTCCAAGAGACCCAGTACTTC
>NA|TRBJ1-2|many|TRBV6-5
CASSSSGVGYTF
TGTGCCAGCAGTTCATCGGGGGTGGGCTACACCTTC
>NA|TRBJ1-2|NA|TRBV5-1
CASSSFDSNYGYTF
TGCGCCAGCAGCTCCTTCGACAGCAACTATGGCTACACCTTC
>NA|TRBJ2-3|NA|TRBV3-1/TRBV3-2
CASSQDRVRLPGTDTQYF
TGTGCCAGCAGCCAAGATCGGGTGCGGCTTCCTGGCACAGATACGCAGTATTTT
>TRBD1|TRBJ1-6|NA|TRBV2
CASSDQGVVSPLHF
TGTGCCAGCAGTGATCAGGGGGTGGTATCACCCCTCCACTTT
>NA|TRBJ1-1|once|TRBV4-1
CASKLIGGATEAFF
TGCGCCAGCAAGCTTATTGGAGGGGCCACTGAAGCTTTCTTT
>NA|TRBJ2-7|NA|TRBV11-2
CASSLTPRGYEQYF
TGTGCCAGCAGCTTGACACCGCGGGGCTACGAGCAGTACTTC
>TRBD1|TRBJ2-7|NA|TRBV6-2/TRBV6-3
CASSYGGQGNYEQYF
TGTGCCAGCAGTTACGGGGGACAGGGGAATTACGAGCAGTACTTC
>NA|TRBJ2-3|NA|TRBV5-5
CASSLGHTDTQYF
TGTGCCAGCAGCTTGGGACACACAGATACGCAGTATTTT
>NA|TRBJ1-6|NA|TRBV9
CASSPPDMGGGSPLHF
TGTGCCAGCAGCCCCCCGGACATGGGGGGGGGTTCACCCCTCCACTTT